The present entry profiles one TCR beta chain with its context. This record belongs to a study of control samples from healthy donors and cancer patients. The CDR3 loop spans 13 amino acids. Trimming removed 4 bases from V and 8 bases from J, with 15 bases in between. From germline, CDR1 is SGHRS and CDR2 YFSETQ. Here immunoSEQ multiplex PCR was the method, and the copy in TCRdb shows in-frame clones only, minus some. Of about 130,000 clones detected, 80% to 95% appear once; the ten largest clones hold around 5.8%. This rearrangement joins TRBV5-1 to TRBJ1-1, with D tentatively TRBD1 (6 bases). The sequenced material came from blood. The clonotype was recovered from a man aged 18 to 29 in good health. CDR3 bases: TGCGCCAGCAGCAGTGCGGGTGGACAGGAAGCTTTCTTT. Its protein is CASSSAGGQEAFF.